This TCR beta chain appears in the sequencing data of a study of CD8+CD57+ T cells in acquired aplastic anemia. With respect to this clonotype: What it binds is unknown. One junction end does not reproduce the germline sequence, and a read error may be involved.

CD8+CD57+ cell expansion had been shown by flow cytometry in patients chosen for sequencing. Every patient presented with severe acquired aplastic anemia. General study findings and limits: In CD8+ cells, Simpson's diversity showed no significant difference between patients and controls.

The CDR3 has 14 residues. Germline-derived CDR1 and CDR2 are ENHRY and SYGVKD. The use of genomic DNA as template underpinned the TCR beta VDJ and CDR3 profiling. One entry per CDR3 protein, called by TCRdb with MiXCR from the reads. The data contain some 120,000 distinct CDR3 sequences, over 55% of them singletons. Material for sequencing was sorted CD4+, CD8+, or CD8+CD57+ T cells (not recorded which) from PBMCs. V gene TRBV10-3 combines with J gene TRBJ2-1, with no clear D. This receptor was identified in a human donor with aplastic anemia. The DNA for the CDR3 is TGTGCCATCAGTGACCCTACAACCTACAATGAGCAGTTCTTT. Translation: CAISDPTTYNEQFF.